This T cell receptor (beta chain) originates from a study of spatial heterogeneity in lung cancer. Findings of the study overall: Tumor mutation count correlated with how many alpha and beta TCRs expanded intratumorally. Ubiquitous and regional nonsynonymous mutations were each tracked by the matching count of ubiquitous or regional expanded TCRs.

Time point given: sample taken at primary tumor resection. By proportion, this clonotype is medium-sized. The antigen is not known. TCRdb itself ran the 5' RACE reads through MiXCR, one entry per CDR3 protein. The repertoire holds 3,000 to 4,500 distinct CDR3 sequences, with roughly 5% as singletons. CDR3 size: 14 residues. In germline, CDR1 is LNHNV, CDR2 YYDKDF (reference sequence). With 3 bases removed from V and 3 bases from J, the gap between germline ends came to 12 bases. The sample consisted of lung tumor tissue, taken at surgery. The sequence derives from a female donor with early-stage non-small cell lung cancer. The chain is built from TRBV15 and TRBJ2-7; D unresolved. CDR3 protein: CATSSRPIFYEQYF. In nucleotides, the CDR3 is TGTGCCACCAGCAGTCGCCCCATTTTCTACGAGCAGTACTTC. Drawing the rest from reference TRBV15 and TRBJ2-7, the complete variable domain is DAMVIQNPRYQVTQFGKPVTLSCSQTLNHNVMYWYQQKSSQAPKLLFHYYDKDFNNEADTPDNFQSRRPNTSFCFLDIRSPGLGDTAMYLCATSSRPIFYEQYFGPGTRLTVT.